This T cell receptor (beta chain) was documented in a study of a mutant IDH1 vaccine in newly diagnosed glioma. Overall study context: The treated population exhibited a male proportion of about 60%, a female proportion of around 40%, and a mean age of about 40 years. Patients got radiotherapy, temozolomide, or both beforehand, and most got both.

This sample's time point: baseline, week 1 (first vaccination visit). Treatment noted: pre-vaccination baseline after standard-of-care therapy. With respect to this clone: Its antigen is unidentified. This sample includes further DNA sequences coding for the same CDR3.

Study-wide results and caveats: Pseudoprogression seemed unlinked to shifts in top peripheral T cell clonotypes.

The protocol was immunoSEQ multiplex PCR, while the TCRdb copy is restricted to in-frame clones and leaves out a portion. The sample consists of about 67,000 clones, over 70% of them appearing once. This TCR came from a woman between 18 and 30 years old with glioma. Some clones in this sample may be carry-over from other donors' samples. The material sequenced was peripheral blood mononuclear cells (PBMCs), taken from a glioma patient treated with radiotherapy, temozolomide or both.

The CDR3 here is CASSQDSNQPQHF. In DNA, the CDR3 is TGTGCCAGCAGCCAAGATTCAAATCAGCCCCAGCATTTT. The V and J genes are TRBV4-2 and TRBJ1-5; D unclear. Between the trimmed V and J ends, which lost 0 bases and 4 bases, there was a span of 4 bases. This CDR3 has 13 residues. The germline CDR1 and CDR2 sequences are LGHNA and YNFKEQ.